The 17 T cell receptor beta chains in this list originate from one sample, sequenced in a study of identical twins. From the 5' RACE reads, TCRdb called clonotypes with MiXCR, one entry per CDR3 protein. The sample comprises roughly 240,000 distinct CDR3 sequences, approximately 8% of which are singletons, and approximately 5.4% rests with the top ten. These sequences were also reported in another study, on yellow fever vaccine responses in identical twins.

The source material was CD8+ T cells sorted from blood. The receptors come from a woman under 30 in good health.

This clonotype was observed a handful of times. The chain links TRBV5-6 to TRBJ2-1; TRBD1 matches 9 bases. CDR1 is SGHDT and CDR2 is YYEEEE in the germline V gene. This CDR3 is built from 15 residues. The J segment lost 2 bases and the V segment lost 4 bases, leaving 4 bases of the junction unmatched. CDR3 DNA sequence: TGTGCCAGCAGCATGGGGGACAGGGCCTACAATGAGCAGTTCTTC. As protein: CASSMGDRAYNEQFF.

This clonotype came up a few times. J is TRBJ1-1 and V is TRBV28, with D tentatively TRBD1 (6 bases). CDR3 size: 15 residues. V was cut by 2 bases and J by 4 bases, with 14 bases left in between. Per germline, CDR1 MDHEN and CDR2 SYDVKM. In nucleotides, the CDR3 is TGTGCCAGCAGTTTAAGAGGGGGACTTCCCACTGAAGCTTTCTTT. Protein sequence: CASSLRGGLPTEAFF.

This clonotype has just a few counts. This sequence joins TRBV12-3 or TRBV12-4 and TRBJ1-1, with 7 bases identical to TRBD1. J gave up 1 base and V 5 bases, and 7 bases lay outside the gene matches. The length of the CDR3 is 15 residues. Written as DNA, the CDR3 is TGTGCCAGCAGTCCTGACAGGGAGGCGAACACTGAAGCTTTCTTT. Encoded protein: CASSPDREANTEAFF.

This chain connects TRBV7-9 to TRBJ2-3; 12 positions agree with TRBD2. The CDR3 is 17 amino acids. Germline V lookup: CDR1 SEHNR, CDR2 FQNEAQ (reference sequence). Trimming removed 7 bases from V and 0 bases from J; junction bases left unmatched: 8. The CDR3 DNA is TGTGCCAGCATCGATGGGGGGACTAGCGGGAGCACAGATACGCAGTATTTT. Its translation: CASIDGGTSGSTDTQYF. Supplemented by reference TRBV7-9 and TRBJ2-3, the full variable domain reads DTGVSQNPRHKITKRGQNVTFRCDPISEHNRLYWYRQTLGQGPEFLTYFQNEAQLEKSRLLSDRFSAERPKGSFSTLEIQRTEQGDSAMYLCASIDGGTSGSTDTQYFGPGTRLTVL.

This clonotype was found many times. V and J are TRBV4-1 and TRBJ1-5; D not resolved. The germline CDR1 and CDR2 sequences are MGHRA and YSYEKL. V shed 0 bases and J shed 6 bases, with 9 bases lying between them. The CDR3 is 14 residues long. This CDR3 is CASSQDSWGQPQHF. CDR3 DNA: TGCGCCAGCAGCCAAGATTCCTGGGGTCAGCCCCAGCATTTT.

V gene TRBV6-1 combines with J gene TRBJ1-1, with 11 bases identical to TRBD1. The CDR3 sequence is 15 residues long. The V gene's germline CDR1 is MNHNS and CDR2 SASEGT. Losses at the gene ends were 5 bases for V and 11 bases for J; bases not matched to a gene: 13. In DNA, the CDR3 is TGTGCCAGCAGTAAGGGGACAGGGGGATCGGAATCGGCTTTCTTT. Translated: CASSKGTGGSESAFF.

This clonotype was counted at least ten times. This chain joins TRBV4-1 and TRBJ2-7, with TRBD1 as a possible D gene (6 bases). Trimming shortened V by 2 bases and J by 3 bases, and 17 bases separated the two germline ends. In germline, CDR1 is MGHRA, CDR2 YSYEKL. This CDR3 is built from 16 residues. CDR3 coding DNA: TGCGCCAGCAGCCAATTCGAAGACACAGGGCTCTACGAGCAGTACTTC. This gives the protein CASSQFEDTGLYEQYF.

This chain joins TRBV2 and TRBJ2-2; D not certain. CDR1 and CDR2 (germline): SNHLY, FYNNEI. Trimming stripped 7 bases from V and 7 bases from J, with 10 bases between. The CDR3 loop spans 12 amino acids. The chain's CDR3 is CASILSGGELFF. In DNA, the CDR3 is TGTGCCAGCATTTTGTCGGGCGGGGAGCTGTTTTTT.

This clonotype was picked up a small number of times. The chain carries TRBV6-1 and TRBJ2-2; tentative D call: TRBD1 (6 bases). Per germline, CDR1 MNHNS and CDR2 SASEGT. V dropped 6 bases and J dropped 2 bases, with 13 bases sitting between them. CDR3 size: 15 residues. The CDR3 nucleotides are TGTGCCAGCAGAAGCTCCGGGACAAACACCGGGGAGCTGTTTTTT. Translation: CASRSSGTNTGELFF.

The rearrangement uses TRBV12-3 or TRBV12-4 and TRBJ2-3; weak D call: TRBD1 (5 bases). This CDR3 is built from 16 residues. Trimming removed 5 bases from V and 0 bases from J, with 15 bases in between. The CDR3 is CASSPTAGWSTDTQYF. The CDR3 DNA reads TGTGCCAGCAGTCCCACGGCAGGGTGGAGCACAGATACGCAGTATTTT.

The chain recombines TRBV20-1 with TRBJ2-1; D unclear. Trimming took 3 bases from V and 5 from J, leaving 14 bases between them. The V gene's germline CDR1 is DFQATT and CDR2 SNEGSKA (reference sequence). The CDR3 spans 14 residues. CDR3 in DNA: TGCAGTGCTAGGGCCAGCTTCACGGACAATGAGCAGTTCTTC. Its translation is CSARASFTDNEQFF.

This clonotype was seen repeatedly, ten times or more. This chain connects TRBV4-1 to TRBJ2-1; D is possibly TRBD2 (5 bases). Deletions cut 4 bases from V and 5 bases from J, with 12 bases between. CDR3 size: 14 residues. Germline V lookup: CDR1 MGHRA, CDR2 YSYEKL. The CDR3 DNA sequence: TGCGCCAGCAGCCTACGGACGGGAAACAATGAGCAGTTCTTC. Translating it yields CASSLRTGNNEQFF.

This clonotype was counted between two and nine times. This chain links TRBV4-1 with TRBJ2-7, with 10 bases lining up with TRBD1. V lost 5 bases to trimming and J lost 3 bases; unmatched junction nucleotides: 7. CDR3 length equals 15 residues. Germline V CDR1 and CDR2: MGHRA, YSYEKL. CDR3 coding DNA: TGCGCCAGCAGCGCTCCGGGACAGGGGAACTACGAGCAGTACTTC. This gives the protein CASSAPGQGNYEQYF.

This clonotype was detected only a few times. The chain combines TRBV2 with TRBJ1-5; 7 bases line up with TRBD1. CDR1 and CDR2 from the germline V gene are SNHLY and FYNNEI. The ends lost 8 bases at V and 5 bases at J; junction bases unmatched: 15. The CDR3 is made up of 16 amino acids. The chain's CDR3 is CASGGDRAKVDQPQHF. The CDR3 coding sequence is TGTGCCAGCGGCGGAGACAGGGCAAAAGTGGATCAGCCCCAGCATTTT.

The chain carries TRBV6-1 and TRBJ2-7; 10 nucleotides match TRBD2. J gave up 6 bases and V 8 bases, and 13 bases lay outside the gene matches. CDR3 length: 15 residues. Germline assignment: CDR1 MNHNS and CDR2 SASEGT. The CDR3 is CASGDSAGGPVEQYF. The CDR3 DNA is TGTGCCAGCGGGGATTCAGCGGGAGGGCCGGTCGAGCAGTACTTC.

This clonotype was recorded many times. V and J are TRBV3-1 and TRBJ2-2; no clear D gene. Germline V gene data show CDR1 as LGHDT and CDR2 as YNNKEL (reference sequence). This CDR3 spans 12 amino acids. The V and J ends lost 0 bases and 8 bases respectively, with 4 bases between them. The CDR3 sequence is CASSQERGELFF. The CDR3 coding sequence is TGTGCCAGCAGCCAAGAACGAGGGGAGCTGTTTTTT.

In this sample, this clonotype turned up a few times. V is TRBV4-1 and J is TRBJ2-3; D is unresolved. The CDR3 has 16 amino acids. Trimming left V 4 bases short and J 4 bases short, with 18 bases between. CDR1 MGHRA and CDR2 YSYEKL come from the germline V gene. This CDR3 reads CASSPEPAPRPDTQYF. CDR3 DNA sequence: TGCGCCAGCAGCCCCGAGCCCGCACCGCGGCCAGATACGCAGTATTTT.